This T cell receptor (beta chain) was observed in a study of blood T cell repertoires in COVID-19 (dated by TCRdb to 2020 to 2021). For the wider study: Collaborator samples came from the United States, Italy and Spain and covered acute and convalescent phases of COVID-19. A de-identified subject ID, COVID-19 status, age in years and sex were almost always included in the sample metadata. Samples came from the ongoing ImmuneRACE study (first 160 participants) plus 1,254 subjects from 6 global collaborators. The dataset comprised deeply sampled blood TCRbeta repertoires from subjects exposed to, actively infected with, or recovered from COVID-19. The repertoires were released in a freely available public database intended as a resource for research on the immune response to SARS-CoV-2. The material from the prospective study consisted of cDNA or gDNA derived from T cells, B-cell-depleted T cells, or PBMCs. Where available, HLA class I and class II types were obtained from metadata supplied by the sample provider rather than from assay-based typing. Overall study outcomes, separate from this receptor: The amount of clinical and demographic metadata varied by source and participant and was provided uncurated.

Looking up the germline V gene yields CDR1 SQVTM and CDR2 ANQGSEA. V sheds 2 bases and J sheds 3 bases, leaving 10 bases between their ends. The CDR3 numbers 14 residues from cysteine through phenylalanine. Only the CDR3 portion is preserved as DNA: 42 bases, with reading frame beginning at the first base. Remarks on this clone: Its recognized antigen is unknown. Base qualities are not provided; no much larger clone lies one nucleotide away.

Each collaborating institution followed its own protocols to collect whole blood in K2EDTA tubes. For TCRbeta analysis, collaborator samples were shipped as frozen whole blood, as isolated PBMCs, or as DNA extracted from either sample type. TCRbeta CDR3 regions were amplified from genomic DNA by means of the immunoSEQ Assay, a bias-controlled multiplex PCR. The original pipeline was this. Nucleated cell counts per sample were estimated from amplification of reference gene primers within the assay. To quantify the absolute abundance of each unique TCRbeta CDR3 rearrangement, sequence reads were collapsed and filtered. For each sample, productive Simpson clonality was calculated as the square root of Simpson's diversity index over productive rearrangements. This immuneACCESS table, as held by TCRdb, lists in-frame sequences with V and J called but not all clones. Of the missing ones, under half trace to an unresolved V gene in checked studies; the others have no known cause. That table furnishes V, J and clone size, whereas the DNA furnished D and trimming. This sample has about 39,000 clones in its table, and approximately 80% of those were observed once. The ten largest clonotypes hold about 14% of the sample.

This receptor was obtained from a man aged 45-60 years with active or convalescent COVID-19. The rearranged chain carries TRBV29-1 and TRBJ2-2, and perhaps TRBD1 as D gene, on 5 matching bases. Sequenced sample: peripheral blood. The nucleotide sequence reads TGCAGCGTTGAAAAGGACACCGACACCGGGGAGCTGTTTTTT. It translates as CSVEKDTDTGELFF.